These T cell receptor beta chains were read from a single sample in a study of OX40 agonist ivuxolimab in advanced cancers. Method: immunoSEQ multiplex PCR; TCRdb's copy keeps in-frame clones and lacks some. The table includes about 80,000 clones, approximately 89% detected once. Sequenced here: CD4+ or CD8+ T cells sorted from blood, sampled in a trial of the OX40 agonist ivuxolimab. These receptors were taken from an adult with an advanced solid tumor such as melanoma, head and neck, liver or kidney cancer. CDR3s include the opening cysteine and the closing phenylalanine or tryptophan. A D gene is named only where the DNA matches it firmly. Only some rows state a clone size, as once, few, many or a class for expanded clones.

V gene: TRBV27
D gene: TRBD1
J gene: TRBJ2-1
clone size: .
CDR3 DNA: TGTGCCAGCAGGAAGGACAGGCGTACCTACAATGAGCAGTTCTTC
CDR3 protein: CASRKDRRTYNEQFF

V gene: TRBV2
D gene: .
J gene: TRBJ2-5
clone size: few
CDR3 DNA: TGTGCCAGCAGCCCCATAGGGATAGGGTCAGAGACCCAGTACTTC
CDR3 protein: CASSPIGIGSETQYF

V gene: TRBV28
D gene: .
J gene: TRBJ2-7
clone size: .
CDR3 DNA: TGTGCCAGCAGTTTCACCAGCTACGAGCAGTACTTC
CDR3 protein: CASSFTSYEQYF

V gene: TRBV7-7
D gene: TRBD2
J gene: TRBJ2-2
clone size: .
CDR3 DNA: TGTGCCAGCAGCATGGGACTAGCGACCGGGGAGCTGTTTTTT
CDR3 protein: CASSMGLATGELFF

V gene: TRBV18
D gene: .
J gene: TRBJ2-1
clone size: .
CDR3 DNA: TGTGCCAGCTCACCAAGTAGGGACCACAATGAGCAGTTCTTC
CDR3 protein: CASSPSRDHNEQFF

V gene: TRBV6-6
D gene: .
J gene: TRBJ1-2
clone size: .
CDR3 DNA: TGTGCCAGCAGTTCCTCCCAGGGGACCTATGGCTACACCTTC
CDR3 protein: CASSSSQGTYGYTF

V gene: TRBV15
D gene: TRBD2
J gene: TRBJ2-3
clone size: .
CDR3 DNA: TGTGCCACCAGCGGGGGGGAGGGCAGGACAGATACGCAGTATTTT
CDR3 protein: CATSGGEGRTDTQYF

V gene: TRBV5-5
D gene: .
J gene: TRBJ1-5
clone size: .
CDR3 DNA: TGTGCCAGCAGCTTGGCGGCTAATCAGCCCCAGCATTTT
CDR3 protein: CASSLAANQPQHF

V gene: TRBV5-4
D gene: .
J gene: TRBJ2-3
clone size: .
CDR3 DNA: TGTGCCAGCAGCAGGGGGATCAGGCAGTATTTT
CDR3 protein: CASSRGIRQYF

V gene: TRBV27
D gene: TRBD1
J gene: TRBJ2-7
clone size: .
CDR3 DNA: TGTGCCAGCAGTTTAGACAGGGGGCTTGGCGAGCAGTACTTC
CDR3 protein: CASSLDRGLGEQYF

V gene: TRBV5-4
D gene: .
J gene: TRBJ2-5
clone size: once
CDR3 DNA: TGTGCCAGCAGCTTCGCGGTCCAAGAGACCCAGTACTTC
CDR3 protein: CASSFAVQETQYF

V gene: TRBV19
D gene: TRBD1
J gene: TRBJ2-7
clone size: .
CDR3 DNA: TGTGCCAGTAGTCCATACACCGACAGGGGCAGGTACGAGCAGTACTTC
CDR3 protein: CASSPYTDRGRYEQYF

V gene: TRBV9
D gene: .
J gene: TRBJ2-1
clone size: .
CDR3 DNA: TGTGCCAGCAGCGTAGCTTCCTACGGGGCGTTTAATGAGCAGTTCTTC
CDR3 protein: CASSVASYGAFNEQFF

V gene: TRBV28
D gene: .
J gene: TRBJ2-7
clone size: .
CDR3 DNA: TGTGCCAGCAGACAGGGCCCCTACGAGCAGTACTTC
CDR3 protein: CASRQGPYEQYF

V gene: TRBV27
D gene: .
J gene: TRBJ1-2
clone size: .
CDR3 DNA: TGTGCCAGCAGTAACGGACCAGTTCACTATGGCTACACCTTC
CDR3 protein: CASSNGPVHYGYTF

V gene: TRBV2
D gene: .
J gene: TRBJ2-2
clone size: .
CDR3 DNA: TGTGCCAGCAGTTCTGACATGACCGGGGAGCTGTTTTTT
CDR3 protein: CASSSDMTGELFF

V gene: TRBV18
D gene: .
J gene: TRBJ1-5
clone size: .
CDR3 DNA: TGTGCCAGCTCACCTTATAATCAGCCCCAGCATTTT
CDR3 protein: CASSPYNQPQHF

V gene: TRBV7-2
D gene: TRBD2
J gene: TRBJ2-3
clone size: .
CDR3 DNA: TGTGCCAGCAGCGCTCTAGCGGGGACGTATACGCAGTATTTT
CDR3 protein: CASSALAGTYTQYF

V gene: TRBV2
D gene: .
J gene: TRBJ2-2
clone size: .
CDR3 DNA: TGTGCCAGCAAACGGCAATGGACCGGGGAGCTGTTTTTT
CDR3 protein: CASKRQWTGELFF

V gene: TRBV6-1
D gene: TRBD2
J gene: TRBJ2-1
clone size: .
CDR3 DNA: TGTGCCAGCAATTCGGGGGGGTACAATGAGCAGTTCTTC
CDR3 protein: CASNSGGYNEQFF

V gene: TRBV7-6
D gene: .
J gene: TRBJ1-4
clone size: .
CDR3 DNA: TGTGCCAGCAGCTTAGGATTGGCTACTAATGAAAAACTGTTTTTT
CDR3 protein: CASSLGLATNEKLFF

V gene: TRBV5-4
D gene: TRBD1
J gene: TRBJ2-2
clone size: .
CDR3 DNA: TGTGCCAGCAGAACGACAGGGGTGAACACCGGGGAGCTGTTTTTT
CDR3 protein: CASRTTGVNTGELFF

V gene: TRBV2
D gene: .
J gene: TRBJ2-7
clone size: .
CDR3 DNA: TGTGCCAGCAGTGCTAGTCCGGGAACCTACGAGCAGTACTTC
CDR3 protein: CASSASPGTYEQYF

V gene: TRBV5-6
D gene: .
J gene: TRBJ2-7
clone size: .
CDR3 DNA: TGTGCCAGCAGCTTGAATGAGGTCGAGCAGTACTTC
CDR3 protein: CASSLNEVEQYF

V gene: TRBV27
D gene: .
J gene: TRBJ1-2
clone size: .
CDR3 DNA: TGTGCCAGCAGTTCGTTCACAGGGACTGGCTACACCTTC
CDR3 protein: CASSSFTGTGYTF

V gene: TRBV28
D gene: TRBD1
J gene: TRBJ2-7
clone size: .
CDR3 DNA: TGTGCCAGCAGCCAACCGGGACAGGGGAGCGAGCAGTACTTC
CDR3 protein: CASSQPGQGSEQYF

V gene: TRBV4-2
D gene: TRBD1
J gene: TRBJ1-6
clone size: .
CDR3 DNA: TGTGCCAGCAGCCAAGTTCGTCGGTTCCCGGGACAGGGCCCTTCGGGCGGTAATTCACCCCTCCACTTT
CDR3 protein: CASSQVRRFPGQGPSGGNSPLHF

V gene: TRBV25-1
D gene: TRBD1
J gene: TRBJ1-4
clone size: .
CDR3 DNA: TGTGCCAGCAGTCCGGGGGGGACAGGGAATGAAAAACTGTTTTTT
CDR3 protein: CASSPGGTGNEKLFF

V gene: TRBV4-3
D gene: .
J gene: TRBJ2-2
clone size: .
CDR3 DNA: TGCGCCAGCAGTCCTGACAGATCAGGGGAGGGGACCGGGGAGCTGTTTTTT
CDR3 protein: CASSPDRSGEGTGELFF

V gene: TRBV7-2
D gene: TRBD2
J gene: TRBJ2-2
clone size: .
CDR3 DNA: TGTGCCAGCAGCTTCGGGGGGGTTTCCACCGGGGAGCTGTTTTTT
CDR3 protein: CASSFGGVSTGELFF

V gene: TRBV9
D gene: TRBD1
J gene: TRBJ2-1
clone size: .
CDR3 DNA: TGTGCCAGCAGCGTAACAACAGGGGGCACTGAGCAGTTCTTC
CDR3 protein: CASSVTTGGTEQFF

V gene: TRBV27
D gene: .
J gene: TRBJ2-1
clone size: .
CDR3 DNA: TGTGCCAGCGCCAATGGACAGCTGATATACAATGAGCAGTTCTTC
CDR3 protein: CASANGQLIYNEQFF

V gene: TRBV5-1
D gene: .
J gene: TRBJ2-1
clone size: once
CDR3 DNA: TGCGCCAGCAGCTTAGGGGGGGTTCGTGAAGAGCAGTTCTTC
CDR3 protein: CASSLGGVREEQFF

V gene: TRBV5-5
D gene: .
J gene: TRBJ1-6
clone size: .
CDR3 DNA: TGTGCCAGCAGCTTGGCAGAGAACTCCTATAATTCACCCCTCCACTTT
CDR3 protein: CASSLAENSYNSPLHF

V gene: TRBV5-8
D gene: TRBD2
J gene: TRBJ2-1
clone size: .
CDR3 DNA: TGTGCCAGCAGCTTGGGGTGGACTAGCGGAGTATACAATGAGCAGTTCTTC
CDR3 protein: CASSLGWTSGVYNEQFF

V gene: TRBV29-1
D gene: TRBD1
J gene: TRBJ1-5
clone size: .
CDR3 DNA: TGCAGCGTCGGGGGACAGGGCAGCAATCAGCCCCAGCATTTT
CDR3 protein: CSVGGQGSNQPQHF

V gene: TRBV5-5
D gene: .
J gene: TRBJ1-5
clone size: .
CDR3 DNA: TGTGCCAGCAGCTTGGCCGGGTCGTTGGGCCAGCCCCAGCATTTT
CDR3 protein: CASSLAGSLGQPQHF

V gene: TRBV14
D gene: .
J gene: TRBJ2-7
clone size: few
CDR3 DNA: TGTGCCAGCAGCCCCGGGGGCCACCCCCTTTACGAGCAGTACTTC
CDR3 protein: CASSPGGHPLYEQYF

V gene: TRBV18
D gene: .
J gene: TRBJ2-5
clone size: .
CDR3 DNA: TGTGCCAGCTCACCGGCACTTGACCAAGAGACCCAGTACTTC
CDR3 protein: CASSPALDQETQYF

V gene: TRBV9
D gene: TRBD2
J gene: TRBJ2-3
clone size: .
CDR3 DNA: TGTGCCAGCAGCGTAGGTGGTAGCGGGGGCTCCACAGATACGCAGTATTTT
CDR3 protein: CASSVGGSGGSTDTQYF

V gene: TRBV28
D gene: .
J gene: TRBJ2-7
clone size: .
CDR3 DNA: TGTGCCAGCTTGGGAGGTCCGAACCGATACGAGCAGTACTTC
CDR3 protein: CASLGGPNRYEQYF

V gene: TRBV11-2
D gene: .
J gene: TRBJ1-2
clone size: .
CDR3 DNA: TGTGCCAGCAGCTTAGGGGCGAGGGGCTACACCTTC
CDR3 protein: CASSLGARGYTF

V gene: TRBV28
D gene: .
J gene: TRBJ2-7
clone size: .
CDR3 DNA: TGTGCCAGCAGGACGGTATACAGCGACTACTACGAGCAGTACTTC
CDR3 protein: CASRTVYSDYYEQYF

V gene: TRBV5-8
D gene: .
J gene: TRBJ2-2
clone size: .
CDR3 DNA: TGTGCCAGCAGCTTGGGGGCTAGCGCGATATACACCGGGGAGCTGTTTTTT
CDR3 protein: CASSLGASAIYTGELFF

V gene: TRBV5-1
D gene: TRBD2
J gene: TRBJ2-1
clone size: .
CDR3 DNA: TGCGCCAGCAGCTTAACCCAGCCTAGCGGGGCCAATGAGCAGTTCTTC
CDR3 protein: CASSLTQPSGANEQFF

V gene: TRBV4-1
D gene: .
J gene: TRBJ2-2
clone size: .
CDR3 DNA: TGCGCCAGCAGCCATGGGCAAATCACCGGGGAGCTGTTTTTT
CDR3 protein: CASSHGQITGELFF

V gene: TRBV7-8
D gene: TRBD2
J gene: TRBJ2-1
clone size: .
CDR3 DNA: TGTGCCAGCAGCTTACGGCCCCGGGGGGCCTACAATGAGCAGTTCTTC
CDR3 protein: CASSLRPRGAYNEQFF

V gene: TRBV28
D gene: .
J gene: TRBJ2-2
clone size: .
CDR3 DNA: TGTGCCAGCAGTTTTGGACTTGGGAGAGACACCGGGGAGCTGTTTTTT
CDR3 protein: CASSFGLGRDTGELFF

V gene: TRBV5-6
D gene: .
J gene: TRBJ2-7
clone size: .
CDR3 DNA: TGTGCCAGCAGCTTATTAGGCAAATCCTACGAGCAGTACTTC
CDR3 protein: CASSLLGKSYEQYF

V gene: TRBV5-1
D gene: TRBD1
J gene: TRBJ1-6
clone size: .
CDR3 DNA: TGCGCCAGCAGCGAGGGACAGTCTAATTCACCCCTCCACTTT
CDR3 protein: CASSEGQSNSPLHF

V gene: TRBV18
D gene: TRBD2
J gene: TRBJ2-7
clone size: .
CDR3 DNA: TGTGCCAGCTCAGGCGGGACTAGTTCCTACGAGCAGTACTTC
CDR3 protein: CASSGGTSSYEQYF

V gene: TRBV7-2
D gene: .
J gene: TRBJ2-5
clone size: .
CDR3 DNA: TGTGCCAGCAGCTTACTCTTTCAAGAGACCCAGTACTTC
CDR3 protein: CASSLLFQETQYF

V gene: TRBV25-1
D gene: .
J gene: TRBJ2-5
clone size: .
CDR3 DNA: TGTGCCAGCAGTCGCTTACCCTCACAGATGGAGACCCAGTACTTC
CDR3 protein: CASSRLPSQMETQYF

V gene: TRBV28
D gene: TRBD1
J gene: TRBJ1-5
clone size: .
CDR3 DNA: TGTGCCAGCAGGTACGGGACGACAGGGGGCGCCAGGCTGGGCAATCAGCCCCAGCATTTT
CDR3 protein: CASRYGTTGGARLGNQPQHF

V gene: TRBV10-3
D gene: .
J gene: TRBJ1-6
clone size: few
CDR3 DNA: TGTGCCATCAGTAGCACCGGAGGGGATTCACCCCTCCACTTT
CDR3 protein: CAISSTGGDSPLHF

V gene: TRBV30
D gene: .
J gene: TRBJ1-2
clone size: .
CDR3 DNA: TGTGCCTGGAACTACAACAGCCGAACGATCGGCTACACCTTC
CDR3 protein: CAWNYNSRTIGYTF

V gene: TRBV18
D gene: .
J gene: TRBJ1-2
clone size: .
CDR3 DNA: TGTGCCAGCTCACCACCCGTACTCCGCTACTATGGCTACACCTTC
CDR3 protein: CASSPPVLRYYGYTF

V gene: TRBV4-3
D gene: .
J gene: TRBJ2-1
clone size: .
CDR3 DNA: TGCGCCAGCAGCCGCCTGATTAGCTCCTACAATGAGCAGTTCTTC
CDR3 protein: CASSRLISSYNEQFF